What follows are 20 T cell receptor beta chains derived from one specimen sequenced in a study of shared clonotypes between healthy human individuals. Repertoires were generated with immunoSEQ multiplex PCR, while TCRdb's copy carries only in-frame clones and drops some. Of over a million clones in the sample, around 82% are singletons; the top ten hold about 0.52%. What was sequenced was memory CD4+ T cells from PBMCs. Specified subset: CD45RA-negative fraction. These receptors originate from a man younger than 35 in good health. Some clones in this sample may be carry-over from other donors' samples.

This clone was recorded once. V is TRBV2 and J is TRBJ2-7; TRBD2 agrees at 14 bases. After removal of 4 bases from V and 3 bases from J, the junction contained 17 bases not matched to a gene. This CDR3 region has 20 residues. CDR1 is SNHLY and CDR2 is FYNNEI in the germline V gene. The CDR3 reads CASSATGLAGVRLRGYEQYF. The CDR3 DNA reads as TGTGCCAGCAGTGCCACGGGACTAGCGGGAGTTAGGTTGAGAGGCTACGAGCAGTACTTC.

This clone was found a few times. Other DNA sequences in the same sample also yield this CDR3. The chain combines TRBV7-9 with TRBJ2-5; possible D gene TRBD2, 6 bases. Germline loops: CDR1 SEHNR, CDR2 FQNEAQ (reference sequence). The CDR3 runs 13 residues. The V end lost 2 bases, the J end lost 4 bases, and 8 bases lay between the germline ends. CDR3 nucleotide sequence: TGTGCCAGCAGCTTATTGGGGGGAGAGACCCAGTACTTC. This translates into CASSLLGGETQYF.

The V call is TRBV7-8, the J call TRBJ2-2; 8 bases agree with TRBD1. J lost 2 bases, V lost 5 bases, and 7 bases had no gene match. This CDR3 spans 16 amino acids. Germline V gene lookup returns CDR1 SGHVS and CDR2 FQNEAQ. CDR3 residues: CASSRGDRGNTGELFF. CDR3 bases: TGTGCCAGCAGCCGAGGAGACAGGGGCAACACCGGGGAGCTGTTTTTT.

DNA of the CDR3: TGTGCCAGCAGCGCAGGACAGGGGGTTGAAAAACTGTTTTTT. It specifies CASSAGQGVEKLFF. This chain joins TRBV5-6 and TRBJ1-4; 10 nucleotides align to TRBD1. Germline V gives CDR1 SGHDT, CDR2 YYEEEE. CDR3 size: 14 residues. V gave up 4 bases and J gave up 7 bases; unmatched junction bases: 4.

CDR3 in DNA: TGTGCCAGCAGTTTATTTCCGGGGGCCCAGTACTTC. This sequence encodes CASSLFPGAQYF. This chain connects TRBV28 to TRBJ2-5; the D gene is possibly TRBD2 (6 bases). The CDR3 has 12 residues. Trimming took off 1 base at V and 9 bases at J, with 9 bases between the two ends. CDR1 and CDR2 from the germline V gene are MDHEN and SYDVKM.

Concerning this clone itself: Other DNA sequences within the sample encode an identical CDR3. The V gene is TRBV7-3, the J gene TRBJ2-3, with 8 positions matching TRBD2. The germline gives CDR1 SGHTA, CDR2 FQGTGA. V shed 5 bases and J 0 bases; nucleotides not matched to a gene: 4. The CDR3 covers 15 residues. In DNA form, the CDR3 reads TGTGCCAGCAGCCGTGGCGGGGGGAGCACAGATACGCAGTATTTT. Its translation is CASSRGGGSTDTQYF.

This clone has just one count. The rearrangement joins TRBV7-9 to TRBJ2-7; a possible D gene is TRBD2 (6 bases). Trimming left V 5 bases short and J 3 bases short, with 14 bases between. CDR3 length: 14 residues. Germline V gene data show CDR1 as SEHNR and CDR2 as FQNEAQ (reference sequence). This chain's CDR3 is CASSPPMGGYEQYF. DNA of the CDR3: TGTGCCAGCAGCCCCCCCATGGGGGGCTACGAGCAGTACTTC.

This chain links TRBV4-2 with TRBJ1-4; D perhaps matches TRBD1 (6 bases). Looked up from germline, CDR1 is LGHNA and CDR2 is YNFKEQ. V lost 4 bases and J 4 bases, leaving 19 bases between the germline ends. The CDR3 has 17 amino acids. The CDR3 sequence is CASSRINVRDNNEKLFF. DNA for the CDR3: TGTGCCAGCAGCCGCATCAACGTCCGGGACAATAATGAAAAACTGTTTTTT.

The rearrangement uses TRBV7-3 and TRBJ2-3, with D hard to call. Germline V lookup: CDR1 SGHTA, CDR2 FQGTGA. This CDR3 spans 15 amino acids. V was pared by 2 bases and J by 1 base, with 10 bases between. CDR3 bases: TGTGCCAGCAGCTTACTCTCTCTAGGCACAGATACGCAGTATTTT. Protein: CASSLLSLGTDTQYF.

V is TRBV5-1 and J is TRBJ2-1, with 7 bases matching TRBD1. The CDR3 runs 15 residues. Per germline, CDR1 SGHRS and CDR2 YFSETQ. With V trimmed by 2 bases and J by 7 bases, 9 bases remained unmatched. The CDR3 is CASSLGGSLGNEQFF. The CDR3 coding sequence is TGCGCCAGCAGCTTAGGGGGCTCATTAGGAAATGAGCAGTTCTTC.

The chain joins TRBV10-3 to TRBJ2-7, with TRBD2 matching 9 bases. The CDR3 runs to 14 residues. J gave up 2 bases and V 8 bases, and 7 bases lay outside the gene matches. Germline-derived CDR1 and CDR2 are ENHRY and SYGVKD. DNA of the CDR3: TGTGCCATCTCAAAGCGGGAGGCTCCCTACGAGCAGTACTTC. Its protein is CAISKREAPYEQYF.

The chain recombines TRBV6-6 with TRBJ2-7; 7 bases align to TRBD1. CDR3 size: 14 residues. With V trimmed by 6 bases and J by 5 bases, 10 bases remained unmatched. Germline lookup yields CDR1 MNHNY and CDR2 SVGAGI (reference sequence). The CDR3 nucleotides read TGTGCCAGCAGATATGCCGGGACAGTTCACGAGCAGTACTTC. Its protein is CASRYAGTVHEQYF.

The CDR3 sequence is CASSLYGETEAFF. CDR3 DNA sequence: TGTGCCAGCAGCTTGTACGGGGAGACTGAAGCTTTCTTT. The chain couples TRBV5-6 to TRBJ1-1; D is unclear. Germline loops: CDR1 SGHDT, CDR2 YYEEEE. This CDR3 has 13 amino acids. Deletions cut 1 base from V and 5 bases from J, with 9 bases between. Based on the CDR3 plus reference TRBV5-6 and TRBJ1-1, the full variable domain is DAGVTQSPTHLIKTRGQQVTLRCSPKSGHDTVSWYQQALGQGPQFIFQYYEEEERQRGNFPDRFSGHQFPNYSSELNVNALLLGDSALYLCASSLYGETEAFFGQGTRLTVV.

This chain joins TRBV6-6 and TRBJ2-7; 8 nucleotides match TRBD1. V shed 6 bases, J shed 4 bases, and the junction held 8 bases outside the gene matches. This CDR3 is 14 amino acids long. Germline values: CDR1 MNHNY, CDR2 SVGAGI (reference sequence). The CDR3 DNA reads TGTGCCAGCAGCACCCGACAGGGGCCGTACGAGCAGTACTTC. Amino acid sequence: CASSTRQGPYEQYF.

Written as DNA, the CDR3 is TGCGCCAGCAGCTTGTCCACGGGGGGTCAAGAGACCCAGTACTTC. Its translation is CASSLSTGGQETQYF. This chain connects TRBV5-1 to TRBJ2-5; 7 bases are shared with TRBD2. V gave up 1 base and J gave up 2 bases; unmatched junction bases: 5. Germline V gene data show CDR1 as SGHRS and CDR2 as YFSETQ. The CDR3 sequence is 15 residues long.

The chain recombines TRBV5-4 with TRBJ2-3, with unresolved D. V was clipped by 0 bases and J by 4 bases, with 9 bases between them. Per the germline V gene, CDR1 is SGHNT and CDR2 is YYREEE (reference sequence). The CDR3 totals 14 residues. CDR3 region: CASSLARNADTQYF. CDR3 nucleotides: TGTGCCAGCAGCTTGGCCAGAAACGCAGATACGCAGTATTTT.

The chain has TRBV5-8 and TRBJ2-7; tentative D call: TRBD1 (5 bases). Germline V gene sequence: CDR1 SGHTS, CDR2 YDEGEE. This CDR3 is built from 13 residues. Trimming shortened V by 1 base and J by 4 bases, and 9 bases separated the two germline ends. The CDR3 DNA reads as TGTGCCAGCAGCTTGCCAGGGTTGTACGAGCAGTACTTC. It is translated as CASSLPGLYEQYF.

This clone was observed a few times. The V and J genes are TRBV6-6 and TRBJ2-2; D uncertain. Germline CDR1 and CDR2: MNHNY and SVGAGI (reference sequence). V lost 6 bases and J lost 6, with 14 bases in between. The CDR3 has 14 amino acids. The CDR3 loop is CASSPRISAGELFF. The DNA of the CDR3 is TGTGCCAGCAGCCCCCGGATTTCCGCCGGGGAGCTGTTTTTT.

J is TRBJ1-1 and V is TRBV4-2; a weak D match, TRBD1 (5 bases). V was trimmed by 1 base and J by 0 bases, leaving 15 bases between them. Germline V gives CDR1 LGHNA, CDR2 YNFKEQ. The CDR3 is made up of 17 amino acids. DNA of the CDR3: TGTGCCAGCAGCCAAGGCGGGGCCGTCATAATGAACACTGAAGCTTTCTTT. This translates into CASSQGGAVIMNTEAFF.

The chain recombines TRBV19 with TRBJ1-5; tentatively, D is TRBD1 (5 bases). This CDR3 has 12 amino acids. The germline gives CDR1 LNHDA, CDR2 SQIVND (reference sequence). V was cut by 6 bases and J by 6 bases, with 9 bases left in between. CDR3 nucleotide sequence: TGTGCCAGTAGCTTCGGGGGTCAGCCCCAGCATTTT. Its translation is CASSFGGQPQHF.